These 8 T cell receptor beta chains originate from one sample sequenced in a study of T cell changes during pregnancy in multiple sclerosis. The assay was immunoSEQ multiplex PCR, and TCRdb's table has in-frame clones only and misses some. The sample lists more than 75,000 clones, roughly 93% occurring once. This material consisted of peripheral blood, taken in the third trimester of pregnancy. All receptors come from a female donor with multiple sclerosis, enrolled in a pregnancy study.

The V call is TRBV29-1, the J call TRBJ2-1; 9 bases match TRBD2. Losses at the gene ends were 6 bases for V and 5 bases for J; bases not matched to a gene: 2. Per the germline V gene, CDR1 is SQVTM and CDR2 is ANQGSEA. This CDR3 contains 12 residues. This chain's CDR3 is CSVTSGNNEQFF. CDR3 nucleotide sequence: TGCAGCGTGACTAGCGGTAACAATGAGCAGTTCTTC.

The sample holds a few counts of this clone. The J gene is TRBJ1-5, the V gene TRBV2; the D gene is possibly TRBD1 (5 bases). Germline V gives CDR1 SNHLY, CDR2 FYNNEI. V was pared by 3 bases and J by 6 bases, with 12 bases between. The CDR3 has 14 amino acids. The CDR3 DNA is TGTGCCAGCAGTGACAGGGAGGTGTCTCAGCCCCAGCATTTT. Protein: CASSDREVSQPQHF.

V is TRBV6-6 and J is TRBJ1-5, with 9 nucleotides matching TRBD1. The CDR3 is made up of 14 amino acids. Germline trimming cut 5 bases from V and 5 bases from J; bases unmatched to any gene: 4. Germline lookup yields CDR1 MNHNY and CDR2 SVGAGI (reference sequence). DNA for the CDR3: TGTGCCAGCAGTATGGGGACAGGGTATCAGCCCCAGCATTTT. It codes for CASSMGTGYQPQHF.

V is TRBV6-5 and J is TRBJ1-2; D unresolved. Trimming took 6 bases from V and 8 from J, leaving 16 bases between them. Germline lookup yields CDR1 MNHEY and CDR2 SVGAGI. This CDR3 has 13 residues. This chain's CDR3 is CASSRGPAEGYTF. CDR3 sequence (DNA): TGTGCCAGCAGCCGCGGGCCGGCAGAAGGCTACACCTTC.

The CDR3: CASSLVGGSETQYF. In DNA form, the CDR3 reads TGCGCCAGCAGCCTTGTGGGGGGATCAGAGACCCAGTACTTC. The chain carries TRBV5-1 and TRBJ2-5; D might be TRBD2 (6 bases). The CDR3 length is 14 residues. The V gene lost 4 bases and the J gene lost 4 bases, with 14 bases spanning the gap. Germline CDR1 is SGHRS and CDR2 is YFSETQ. The full variable domain, with the rest looked up from reference TRBV5-1 and TRBJ2-5, is KAGVTQTPRYLIKTRGQQVTLSCSPISGHRSVSWYQQTPGQGLQFLFEYFSETQRNKGNFPGRFSGRQFSNSRSEMNVSTLELGDSALYLCASSLVGGSETQYFGPGTRLLVL.

The genes are TRBV18 and TRBJ2-7; perhaps TRBD1 as D (6 bases). The CDR3 has 16 residues. Trimming took off 3 bases at V and 2 bases at J, with 17 bases between the two ends. Looked up from germline, CDR1 is KGHSH and CDR2 is LQKENI. CDR3 sequence: CASSPMDSESPYEQYF. CDR3 in DNA: TGTGCCAGCTCACCGATGGACAGCGAGTCCCCCTACGAGCAGTACTTC.

The chain couples TRBV18 to TRBJ1-2; D is uncertain. This CDR3 comprises 14 residues. Per germline, CDR1 KGHSH and CDR2 LQKENI. Trimming left V 2 bases short and J 4 bases short, with 11 bases between. The CDR3 protein is CASSPSRGGYGYTF. The DNA for the CDR3 is TGTGCCAGCTCACCATCGCGGGGTGGCTATGGCTACACCTTC.

V and J are TRBV9 and TRBJ2-3; TRBD1 aligns across 12 bases. The CDR3 runs to 19 residues. The germline gives CDR1 SGDLS, CDR2 YYNGEE. Germline trimming cut 0 bases from V and 8 bases from J; bases unmatched to any gene: 16. The CDR3 spells CASSVDLSGPGQGAGTQYF. The CDR3 nucleotides read TGTGCCAGCAGCGTAGATTTAAGCGGGCCGGGACAGGGGGCAGGTACGCAGTATTTT.